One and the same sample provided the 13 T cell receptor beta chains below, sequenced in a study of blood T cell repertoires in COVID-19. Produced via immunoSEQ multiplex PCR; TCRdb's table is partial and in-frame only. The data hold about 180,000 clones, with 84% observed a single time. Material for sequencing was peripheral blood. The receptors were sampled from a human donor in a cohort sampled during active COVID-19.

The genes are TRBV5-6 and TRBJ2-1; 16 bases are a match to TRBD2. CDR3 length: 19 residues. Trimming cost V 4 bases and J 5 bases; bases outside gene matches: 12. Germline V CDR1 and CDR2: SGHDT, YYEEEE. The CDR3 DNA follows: TGTGCCAGCAGCAGACCTGGGACTAGCGGGGGGGCCGGTCACAATGAGCAGTTCTTC. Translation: CASSRPGTSGGAGHNEQFF.

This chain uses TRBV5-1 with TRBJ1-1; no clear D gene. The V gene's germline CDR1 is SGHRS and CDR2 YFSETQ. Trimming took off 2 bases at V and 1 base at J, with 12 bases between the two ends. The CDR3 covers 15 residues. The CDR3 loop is CASSFGGDQNTEAFF. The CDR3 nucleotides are TGCGCCAGCAGCTTTGGCGGGGATCAGAACACTGAAGCTTTCTTT.

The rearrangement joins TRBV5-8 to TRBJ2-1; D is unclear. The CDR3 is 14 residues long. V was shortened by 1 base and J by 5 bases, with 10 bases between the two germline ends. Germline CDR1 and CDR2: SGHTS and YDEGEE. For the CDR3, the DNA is TGTGCCAGCAGCTTGTCTGCAGGAAACAATGAGCAGTTCTTC. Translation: CASSLSAGNNEQFF.

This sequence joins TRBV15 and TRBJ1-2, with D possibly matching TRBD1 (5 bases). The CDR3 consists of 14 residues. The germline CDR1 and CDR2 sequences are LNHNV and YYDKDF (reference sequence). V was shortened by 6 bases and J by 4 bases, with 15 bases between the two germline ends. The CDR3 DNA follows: TGTGCCACCAGGGCCCCGGGGGAGACCTATGGCTACACCTTC. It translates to CATRAPGETYGYTF. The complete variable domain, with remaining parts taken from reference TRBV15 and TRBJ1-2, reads DAMVIQNPRYQVTQFGKPVTLSCSQTLNHNVMYWYQQKSSQAPKLLFHYYDKDFNNEADTPDNFQSRRPNTSFCFLDIRSPGLGDTAMYLCATRAPGETYGYTFGSGTRLTVV.

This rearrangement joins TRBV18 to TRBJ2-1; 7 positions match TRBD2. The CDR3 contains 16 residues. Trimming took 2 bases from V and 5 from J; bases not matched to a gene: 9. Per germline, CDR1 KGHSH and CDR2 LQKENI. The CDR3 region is CASSPILAVPHNEQFF. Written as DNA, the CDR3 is TGTGCCAGCTCACCAATCCTAGCGGTTCCTCACAATGAGCAGTTCTTC.

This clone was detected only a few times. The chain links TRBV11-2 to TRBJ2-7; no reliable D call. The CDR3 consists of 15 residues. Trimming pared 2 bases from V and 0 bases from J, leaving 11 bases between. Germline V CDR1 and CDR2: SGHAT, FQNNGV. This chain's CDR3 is CASSLIAGRSYEQYF. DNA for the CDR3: TGTGCCAGCAGCTTAATTGCTGGCCGCTCCTACGAGCAGTACTTC. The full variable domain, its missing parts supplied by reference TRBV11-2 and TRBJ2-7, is EAGVAQSPRYKIIEKRQSVAFWCNPISGHATLYWYQQILGQGPKLLIQFQNNGVVDDSQLPKDRFSAERLKGVDSTLKIQPAKLEDSAVYLCASSLIAGRSYEQYFGPGTRLTVT.

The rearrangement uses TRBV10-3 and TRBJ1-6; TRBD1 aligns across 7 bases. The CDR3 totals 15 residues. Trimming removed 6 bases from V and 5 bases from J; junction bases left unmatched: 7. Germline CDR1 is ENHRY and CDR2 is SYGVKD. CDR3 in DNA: TGTGCCATCAGGCCCACCAGGGGGAATAATTCACCCCTCCACTTT. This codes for CAIRPTRGNNSPLHF.

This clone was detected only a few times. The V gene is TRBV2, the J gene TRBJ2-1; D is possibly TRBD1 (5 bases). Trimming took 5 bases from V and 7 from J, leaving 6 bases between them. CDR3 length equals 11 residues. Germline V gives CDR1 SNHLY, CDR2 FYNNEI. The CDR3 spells CASSQGNEQFF. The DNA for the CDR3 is TGTGCCAGCAGTCAGGGAAATGAGCAGTTCTTC.

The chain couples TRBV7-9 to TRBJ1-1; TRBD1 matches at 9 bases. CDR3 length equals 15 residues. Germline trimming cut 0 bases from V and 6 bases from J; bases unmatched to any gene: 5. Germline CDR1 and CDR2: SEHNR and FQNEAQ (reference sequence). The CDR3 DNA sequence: TGTGCCAGCAGCTTAGCCGGGACAGGGTTCCCTGAAGCTTTCTTT. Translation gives CASSLAGTGFPEAFF. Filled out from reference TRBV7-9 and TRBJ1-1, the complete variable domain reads DTGVSQNPRHKITKRGQNVTFRCDPISEHNRLYWYRQTLGQGPEFLTYFQNEAQLEKSRLLSDRFSAERPKGSFSTLEIQRTEQGDSAMYLCASSLAGTGFPEAFFGQGTRLTVV.

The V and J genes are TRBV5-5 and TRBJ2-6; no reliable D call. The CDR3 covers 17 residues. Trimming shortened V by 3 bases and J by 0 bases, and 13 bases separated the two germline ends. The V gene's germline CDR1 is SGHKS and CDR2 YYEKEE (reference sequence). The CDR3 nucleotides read TGTGCCAGCAGCTCCCAACCAACGAGCTCTGGGGCCAACGTCCTGACTTTC. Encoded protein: CASSSQPTSSGANVLTF.

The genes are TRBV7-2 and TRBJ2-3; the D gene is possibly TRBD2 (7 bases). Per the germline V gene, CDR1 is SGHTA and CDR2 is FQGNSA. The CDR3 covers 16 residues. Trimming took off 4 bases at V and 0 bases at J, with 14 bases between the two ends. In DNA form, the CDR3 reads TGTGCCAGCAGCTCCCGAGGGGGGGGAAGCACAGATACGCAGTATTTT. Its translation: CASSSRGGGSTDTQYF.

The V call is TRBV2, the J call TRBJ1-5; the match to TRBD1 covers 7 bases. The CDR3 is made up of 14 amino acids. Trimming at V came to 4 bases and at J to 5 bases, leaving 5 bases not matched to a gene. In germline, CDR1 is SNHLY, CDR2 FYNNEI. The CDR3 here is CASSVGQGDQPQHF. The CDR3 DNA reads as TGTGCCAGCAGTGTGGGGCAGGGGGATCAGCCCCAGCATTTT. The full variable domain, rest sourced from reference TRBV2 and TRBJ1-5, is EPEVTQTPSHQVTQMGQEVILRCVPISNHLYFYWYRQILGQKVEFLVSFYNNEISEKSEIFDDQFSVERPDGSNFTLKIRSTKLEDSAMYFCASSVGQGDQPQHFGDGTRLSIL.

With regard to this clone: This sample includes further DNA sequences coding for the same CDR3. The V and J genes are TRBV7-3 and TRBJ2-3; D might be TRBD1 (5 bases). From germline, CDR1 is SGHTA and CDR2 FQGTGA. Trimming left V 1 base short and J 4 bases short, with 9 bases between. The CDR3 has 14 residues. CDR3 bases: TGTGCCAGCAGCTTAAATTTAGGGGCAGATACGCAGTATTTT. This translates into CASSLNLGADTQYF.